Listed below are T cell receptor beta chains from one sample, sequenced in a study of post-analysis software for immune sequencing data. One entry per CDR3 protein results from TCRdb running MiXCR on the PCR reads. The sample has more than 500,000 distinct CDR3 sequences; 34% are singletons. The sequenced material came from blood. These receptors were obtained from a girl aged 2-17 years with multiple sclerosis. Both conserved end residues are part of each CDR3.

j_gene: TRBJ2-1
v_gene: TRBV11-2
CDR3aa: CASSARTGGIDEQFF

j_gene: TRBJ2-7
v_gene: TRBV19
CDR3aa: CASSRTSATYEQYF

j_gene: TRBJ2-5
v_gene: TRBV20-1
CDR3aa: CSARDRGRKTQYF

j_gene: TRBJ1-2
v_gene: TRBV20-1
CDR3aa: CSASPQGAPNYGYTF

j_gene: TRBJ2-5
v_gene: TRBV12-3/TRBV12-4
CDR3aa: CASRRGTGYQETQYF

j_gene: TRBJ2-3
v_gene: TRBV12-3/TRBV12-4
CDR3aa: CASSWTSAAGTQYF

j_gene: TRBJ2-3
v_gene: TRBV7-3
CDR3aa: CASSLIGDPADTQYF

j_gene: TRBJ2-7
v_gene: TRBV4-1
CDR3aa: CASSQGVTKLSYEQYF

j_gene: TRBJ2-5
v_gene: TRBV5-1
CDR3aa: CASSLGSGAQETQYF

j_gene: TRBJ1-5
v_gene: TRBV20-1
CDR3aa: CSAMARPYQPQHF

j_gene: TRBJ1-6
v_gene: TRBV6-1
CDR3aa: CASSFGQLYNSPLHF

j_gene: TRBJ2-5
v_gene: TRBV12-3/TRBV12-4
CDR3aa: CASSFSIPQYF

j_gene: TRBJ2-3
v_gene: TRBV4-1
CDR3aa: CASSQSQGKSTDTQYF

j_gene: TRBJ1-5
v_gene: TRBV12-3/TRBV12-4
CDR3aa: CASTDVRGRNQPQHF

j_gene: TRBJ2-2
v_gene: TRBV5-1
CDR3aa: CASSLAWQGAGELFF

j_gene: TRBJ2-1
v_gene: TRBV20-1
CDR3aa: CSASQLGGSSYNEQFF

j_gene: NA
v_gene: TRBV7-6
CDR3aa: CASSSLEEEETQYF

j_gene: TRBJ2-5
v_gene: TRBV3-1
CDR3aa: CASSQGTPERGLETQYF

j_gene: TRBJ1-2
v_gene: TRBV3-1
CDR3aa: CVSSQDTRDGYTF

j_gene: TRBJ2-6
v_gene: TRBV9
CDR3aa: CASSVEIWAGSGANVLTF

j_gene: TRBJ2-5
v_gene: TRBV3-1
CDR3aa: CASSHQSLQGRETQYF

j_gene: TRBJ2-1
v_gene: TRBV3-1
CDR3aa: CASSQDWWGGEIPYNEQFF

j_gene: TRBJ2-5
v_gene: TRBV20-1
CDR3aa: CSAPNSRDTMGETQYF

j_gene: TRBJ1-2
v_gene: TRBV29-1
CDR3aa: CSVEQGQGAGYTF

j_gene: TRBJ2-2
v_gene: TRBV7-2
CDR3aa: CASTQGAGGELFF

j_gene: TRBJ2-3
v_gene: TRBV29-1
CDR3aa: CSVGGGTGLTDTQYF

j_gene: TRBJ1-2
v_gene: TRBV6-5
CDR3aa: CASKLPGEGYGYTF

j_gene: TRBJ2-7
v_gene: TRBV5-1
CDR3aa: CASSKDRGGEQYF

j_gene: TRBJ1-4
v_gene: TRBV5-1
CDR3aa: CASSLFDGKINEKLFF

j_gene: TRBJ2-7
v_gene: TRBV29-1
CDR3aa: CSVEPPFGNEQYF

j_gene: NA
v_gene: TRBV29-1
CDR3aa: CSVASLYEQYF

j_gene: TRBJ2-7
v_gene: TRBV20-1
CDR3aa: CSAPTVGRGGSEQYF

j_gene: TRBJ2-5
v_gene: TRBV7-2
CDR3aa: CASTPGRRNQETQYF

j_gene: TRBJ2-1
v_gene: TRBV6-2/TRBV6-3
CDR3aa: CASRQGSYNEQFF

j_gene: NA
v_gene: TRBV3-1
CDR3aa: CASSQASSGKETQYF

j_gene: TRBJ1-2
v_gene: TRBV6-5
CDR3aa: CASSPGASNYGYTF

j_gene: TRBJ2-5
v_gene: TRBV4-2
CDR3aa: CASSPVYSAGGEETQYF

j_gene: TRBJ2-3
v_gene: TRBV5-6
CDR3aa: CASSPLGGGITDTQYF

j_gene: TRBJ1-5
v_gene: TRBV4-1
CDR3aa: CASSQDTKGDYSNQPQHF

j_gene: TRBJ2-1
v_gene: TRBV3-1
CDR3aa: CASSPGTGGKGYNEQFF

j_gene: TRBJ2-5
v_gene: TRBV10-3
CDR3aa: CAISGQGARETQYF

j_gene: TRBJ2-7
v_gene: TRBV20-1
CDR3aa: CSANYPGEVYEQYF

j_gene: TRBJ2-1
v_gene: TRBV6-1
CDR3aa: CASRMTSGGTYNEQFF

j_gene: NA
v_gene: TRBV20-1
CDR3aa: CSATGGAPLQETQYF

j_gene: TRBJ1-6
v_gene: TRBV2
CDR3aa: CASSQQPPQTPSHNSPLHF

j_gene: TRBJ2-7
v_gene: TRBV3-1
CDR3aa: CASRGQAYEQYF

j_gene: NA
v_gene: TRBV11-2
CDR3aa: CASSLGTLSGEQYF

j_gene: TRBJ2-3
v_gene: TRBV2
CDR3aa: CASRWTGLVDTQYF

j_gene: TRBJ1-2
v_gene: TRBV5-1
CDR3aa: CASRLGQNSYGYTF

j_gene: TRBJ1-1
v_gene: TRBV21-1
CDR3aa: CASSKAPRDSKNTEAFF

j_gene: TRBJ2-1
v_gene: TRBV6-5
CDR3aa: CASSYHPTTSGARNEQFF

j_gene: TRBJ2-5
v_gene: TRBV5-1
CDR3aa: CASSFGGAGLETQYF

j_gene: TRBJ1-6
v_gene: TRBV6-4
CDR3aa: CASSDFPRGAPLHF

j_gene: TRBJ2-5
v_gene: TRBV7-9
CDR3aa: CASSLAELIQETQYF

j_gene: TRBJ1-5
v_gene: TRBV20-1
CDR3aa: CSARIGDHQPQHF

j_gene: TRBJ2-3
v_gene: TRBV20-1
CDR3aa: CSARDMRAGGDTQYF

j_gene: TRBJ1-4
v_gene: TRBV28
CDR3aa: CASSLGDRWNEKLFF

j_gene: TRBJ2-4
v_gene: TRBV29-1
CDR3aa: CSVDTQGPKNIQYF